This T cell receptor (beta chain) was identified during a study of blood T cell repertoires in COVID-19 (dated by TCRdb to about 2020). In the study overall: Samples from collaborators originated in the United States, Italy and Spain and spanned both the acute and convalescent phases of COVID-19. Nearly every sample came with metadata listing a de-identified subject ID, COVID-19 status, age in years and sex. Where available, HLA class I and class II types were obtained from metadata supplied by the sample provider rather than from assay-based typing. A freely available public database, intended as a resource for researchers studying the immune response to SARS-CoV-2, is where the repertoires were released. The prospective study material was composed of cDNA or gDNA derived from T cells, B-cell-depleted T cells, or PBMCs. The dataset comprised deeply sampled blood TCRbeta repertoires from subjects exposed to, actively infected with, or recovered from COVID-19. Samples came from the ongoing ImmuneRACE study (first 160 participants) plus 1,254 subjects from 6 global collaborators.

Paper-wide results and their limitations: Clinical and demographic metadata were provided uncurated, with the amount varying by source and participant.

In this sample, this clone turned up many times. Its cognate antigen has yet to be identified. The sample holds no much larger clone one base away, and base qualities are not on file. Clipping removes 6 bases from V and 3 bases from J, with 5 as the unmatched junction base count. From cysteine to phenylalanine, the CDR3 is 15 amino acids long. Left in the record is the CDR3 DNA by itself, 45 bases read in frame from the first base. Per the germline V gene, SNHLY is the CDR1 and FYNNEI is the CDR2. Participants in the prospective study were enrolled through a virtual design, were aged 18 to 89 years, and lived in roughly 26 United States geographic areas. Cohort assignment in the prospective study relied on participant-reported clinical history from a screening survey and a study questionnaire. ImmuneRACE Cohort 3 recovered participants were defined by two consecutive negative NP/OP PCR tests, healthcare professional clearance, or symptom resolution. In the prospective study, whole blood, serum and a nasopharyngeal or oropharyngeal swab were collected from each participant by mobile phlebotomists. Participants in the prospective study had the option to provide additional blood draws and questionnaires over a roughly 2-month period. Prospective study blood samples were shipped either frozen or at room temperature before DNA extraction.

The immunoSEQ Assay, a bias-controlled multiplex PCR, was used to amplify TCRbeta CDR3 regions from genomic DNA. The original methods were these. Within the assay, amplification of reference gene primers was used to estimate how many nucleated cells each sample contained. To quantify the absolute abundance of each unique TCRbeta CDR3 rearrangement, sequence reads were collapsed and filtered. For each sample, productive Simpson clonality was calculated by taking the square root of Simpson's diversity index across productive rearrangements. Entries here come from immuneACCESS through TCRdb and include only in-frame sequences with V and J called. Some clones fail to appear in such tables; in the studies checked, an unresolved V gene covers under half of the shortfall, and the cause of the remainder is unknown. D and trimming come from the DNA, and the V and J calls and clone size come from that table. A total of more than 400,000 clones appear in this sample, roughly 88% of them only once. About 0.6% of the sample belongs to the ten largest clones.

The sequenced material came from PBMCs or T cells enriched from blood (not recorded which). The TCR originated in a man aged 18-30 years who had recovered from COVID-19. The chain joins TRBV2 to TRBJ1-2; 12 nucleotides in the junction match TRBD1. The CDR3 is CASRGTGGGDYGYTF. The DNA is as follows: TGTGCCAGCAGGGGGACAGGGGGCGGTGACTATGGCTACACCTTC.